The rows below give T cell receptor beta chains drawn from one sample of a study of early T cells in non-severe SARS-CoV-2 infection. MiXCR, run by TCRdb on the 5' RACE reads, gives a single entry per CDR3 protein. The data show 55,000 to 70,000 distinct CDR3 sequences, about 4.9% seen once. Material: whole blood, obtained at baseline. Receptors were obtained from an adult who was a healthcare worker with PCR-confirmed SARS-CoV-2 infection or an uninfected control (not recorded which). The donor label of this sample is uncertain. Each CDR3 is given with its conserved first and last residue. A D gene is named only where the DNA matches it firmly. For some rows the clone size is stated as once, few or many, or as a class when expanded; others skip it.

j_call d_call clone_size v_call cdr3_aa cdr3_nt
TRBJ2-7 NA few TRBV11-2 CASSAGEQYF TGTGCCAGCAGCGCAGGGGAGCAGTACTTC
TRBJ1-2 TRBD1 many TRBV27 CASSFSGTVNYGYTF TGTGCCAGCAGTTTCTCCGGGACAGTAAACTATGGCTACACCTTC
TRBJ2-7 NA many TRBV4-1 CASSQEAPGGAYEQYF TGCGCCAGCAGCCAAGAGGCCCCTGGAGGAGCCTACGAGCAGTACTTC
TRBJ1-2 NA many TRBV5-4 CASSFASDYGYTF TGTGCCAGCAGCTTTGCATCTGACTATGGCTACACCTTC
TRBJ2-3 NA few TRBV28 CASRPRFWGGGGDTQYF TGTGCCAGCAGACCCCGGTTCTGGGGGGGCGGGGGAGATACGCAGTATTTT
TRBJ2-3 NA NA TRBV14 CASSLYYISSTDSQYF TGTGCCAGCAGCCTTTACTACATATCTAGCACAGATTCGCAGTATTTT
TRBJ2-7 NA many TRBV4-1 CASSQDGQSGAPYEQYF TGCGCCAGCAGCCAAGACGGACAGTCGGGGGCTCCCTACGAGCAGTACTTC
TRBJ1-2 NA many TRBV20-1 CSAYRYGYTF TGCAGTGCTTACCGGTATGGCTACACCTTC
TRBJ1-5 TRBD1 few TRBV7-2 CASSGAGQARPQHF TGTGCCAGCAGCGGGGCGGGACAGGCGCGGCCCCAGCATTTT
TRBJ1-1 NA NA TRBV12-3/TRBV12-4 CASRAEVNTEAFF TGTGCCAGCAGGGCAGAAGTGAACACTGAAGCTTTCTTT
TRBJ1-3 NA few TRBV25-1 CASSAAWDSGNTIYF TGTGCCAGCAGTGCGGCCTGGGACTCTGGAAACACCATATATTTT
TRBJ1-4 TRBD1 many TRBV6-1 CASSDVGQVEEKLFF TGTGCCAGCAGTGATGTAGGACAGGTGGAAGAAAAACTGTTTTTT
TRBJ2-1 NA many TRBV12-3/TRBV12-4 CASSLGGDGEQFF TGTGCCAGCAGTTTAGGTGGGGATGGCGAGCAGTTCTTC
TRBJ2-1 NA many TRBV12-5 CASGLPTGLSSYNEQFF TGTGCTAGTGGTCTTCCCACAGGCCTTTCCTCCTACAATGAGCAGTTCTTC
TRBJ2-7 NA few TRBV7-9 CASSLGQDLGEQYF TGTGCCAGCAGCTTAGGTCAGGACCTCGGCGAGCAGTACTTC
TRBJ2-1 NA NA TRBV19 CASSMRTGGDEQFF TGTGCCAGTAGTATGCGGACGGGTGGAGATGAGCAGTTCTTC
TRBJ2-2 NA many TRBV12-3/TRBV12-4 CASGGGELFF TGTGCCAGTGGGGGCGGGGAGCTGTTTTTT
TRBJ2-7 NA many TRBV20-1 CSAGRDYEQYF TGCAGTGCTGGCCGGGACTACGAGCAGTACTTC
TRBJ1-1 NA NA TRBV5-6 CASMGGSNTEAFF TGTGCCAGCATGGGGGGCAGTAACACTGAAGCTTTCTTT
TRBJ2-7 NA many TRBV7-6 CASSLAKDLEQYF TGTGCCAGCAGCTTAGCGAAGGACCTCGAGCAGTACTTC
TRBJ1-3 TRBD1 few TRBV9 CASSAQTGANTIYF TGTGCCAGCAGCGCTCAGACAGGGGCGAACACCATATATTTT